The T cell receptor beta chain described here comes from a study of shared T cell receptors in the human thymus. Some clones are missing from TCRdb's copy, which holds only in-frame ones; the method was immunoSEQ multiplex PCR. The sample lists 640,000 or so clones; about 87% were seen once. The same specimen was also included in a second study, on human thymus T cells. This second study says: From resections taken during corrective heart surgery, the thymus tissue was obtained. A high degree of thymic repertoire overlap among unrelated individuals was reported in related research.

Sequenced: thymocytes. The receptor was derived from a boy in the first two years of life with a congenital heart defect.

CDR3 DNA sequence: TGTGCCAGCAGTTCAGGACAGGGTTCAACTCAGCCCCAGCATTTT. Residues: CASSSGQGSTQPQHF. This chain uses TRBV6-5 with TRBJ1-5, with 8 bases fitting TRBD1. The CDR3 totals 15 residues. Trimming at V came to 4 bases and at J to 6 bases, leaving 8 bases not matched to a gene. CDR1 and CDR2 from the germline V gene are MNHEY and SVGAGI.